A single sample gave rise to the 21 T cell receptor beta chains below, sequenced in a study of cytomegalovirus exposure and HLA in healthy donors. With 60 Vbeta and 13 Jbeta primers, the PCR was carried out. The assay was immunoSEQ multiplex PCR, and TCRdb's table has in-frame clones only and misses some. Here the sample spans 110,000 to 150,000 clones, around 79% being singletons. Source material: PBMCs. Receptors originate from a female donor in good health and CMV-seronegative.

This clone was observed a few times. This rearrangement joins TRBV28 to TRBJ2-5; perhaps TRBD2 as D (6 bases). The CDR3 totals 16 residues. V gave up 2 bases and J gave up 4 bases, with 17 bases separating them. Germline V gene data show CDR1 as MDHEN and CDR2 as SYDVKM. For the CDR3, the DNA is TGTGCCAGCAGTTTACGTTCCCGGGAGAGGCGAGAGACCCAGTACTTC. Its protein product is CASSLRSRERRETQYF. Supplemented by reference TRBV28 and TRBJ2-5, the full variable domain reads DVKVTQSSRYLVKRTGEKVFLECVQDMDHENMFWYRQDPGLGLRLIYFSYDVKMKEKGDIPEGYSVSREKKERFSLILESASTNQTSMYLCASSLRSRERRETQYFGPGTRLLVL.

J is TRBJ2-2 and V is TRBV30; D possibly corresponds to TRBD1 (5 bases). The length of the CDR3 is 15 residues. V dropped 1 base and J dropped 0 bases, with 9 bases sitting between them. CDR1 and CDR2 from the germline V gene are GTSNPN and SVGIG (reference sequence). CDR3 amino acids: CAWSGGRANTGELFF. DNA of the CDR3: TGTGCCTGGAGTGGGGGCAGGGCGAACACCGGGGAGCTGTTTTTT.

V and J are TRBV5-1 and TRBJ1-1; TRBD1 aligns across 8 bases. V trimming: 0 bases; J trimming: 5 bases; junction bases outside the gene matches: 9. The length of the CDR3 is 16 residues. Looked up from germline, CDR1 is SGHRS and CDR2 is YFSETQ. CDR3 protein: CASSLGRTGMDTEAFF. In DNA, the CDR3 is TGCGCCAGCAGCTTGGGGCGGACAGGGATGGATACTGAAGCTTTCTTT.

V is TRBV2 and J is TRBJ2-3; the D gene is possibly TRBD2 (5 bases). Germline CDR1 SNHLY, CDR2 FYNNEI. The CDR3 extends over 15 amino acids. V lost 5 bases and J lost 5, with 17 bases in between. The CDR3 here is CASSRATSAGDTQYF. The DNA of the CDR3 is TGTGCCAGCAGTAGGGCAACCTCCGCGGGAGATACGCAGTATTTT.

Turning to this clone: Relative to the germline gene, one junction end is altered; a read error may explain this. V and J are TRBV28 and TRBJ2-7, with D possibly being TRBD2 (6 bases). Germline V CDR1 and CDR2: MDHEN, SYDVKM. The CDR3 sequence is 11 residues long. The CDR3 sequence: CASSSTGLWDF. In DNA form, the CDR3 reads TGTGCCAGCTCGAGTACCGGACTATGGGACTTC.

This clone was found a few times. This chain uses TRBV5-6 with TRBJ1-4; D is ambiguous. V gave up 0 bases and J gave up 4 bases, with 4 bases separating them. This CDR3 contains 13 residues. Germline values: CDR1 SGHDT, CDR2 YYEEEE. This CDR3 reads CASSLDSNEKLFF. CDR3 nucleotides: TGTGCCAGCAGCTTGGACAGTAATGAAAAACTGTTTTTT.

The genes are TRBV7-9 and TRBJ2-1, with TRBD2 matching over 8 bases. V shed 3 bases and J 3 bases; nucleotides not matched to a gene: 10. CDR1 is SEHNR, CDR2 FQNEAQ, per germline (reference sequence). This CDR3 contains 17 residues. The CDR3 nucleotides read TGTGCCAGCAGCTTTTTGCAATTGGCGGGGGGCTACAATGAGCAGTTCTTC. This encodes CASSFLQLAGGYNEQFF.

This clone was seen once. The chain carries TRBV30 and TRBJ2-3, with 15 bases fitting TRBD2. V trimming: 3 bases; J trimming: 4 bases; junction bases outside the gene matches: 5. Looked up from germline, CDR1 is GTSNPN and CDR2 is SVGIG (reference sequence). This CDR3 has 16 amino acids. The CDR3 region is CAWSSGLAGGPDTQYF. CDR3 DNA sequence: TGTGCCTGGAGCTCGGGACTAGCGGGAGGACCAGATACGCAGTATTTT.

The sample holds many counts of this clone. The V and J genes are TRBV7-2 and TRBJ1-1; D is possibly TRBD1 (6 bases). Between the trimmed V and J ends, which lost 3 bases and 4 bases, there was a span of 12 bases. This CDR3 comprises 14 residues. Per germline, CDR1 SGHTA and CDR2 FQGNSA. DNA of the CDR3: TGTGCCAGCAGCTTTACAGGGAGCCCCACTGAAGCTTTCTTT. Its protein is CASSFTGSPTEAFF.

The J gene is TRBJ2-2, the V gene TRBV19, with TRBD1 as a possible D gene (7 bases). This CDR3 has 16 amino acids. V was clipped by 7 bases and J by 0 bases, with 15 bases between them. Germline V lookup: CDR1 LNHDA, CDR2 SQIVND (reference sequence). The CDR3 sequence is CASILQGGTNTGELFF. Here the CDR3 DNA reads TGTGCCAGTATCCTCCAGGGGGGAACGAACACCGGGGAGCTGTTTTTT. The full variable domain, rest sourced from reference TRBV19 and TRBJ2-2, is DGGITQSPKYLFRKEGQNVTLSCEQNLNHDAMYWYRQDPGQGLRLIYYSQIVNDFQKGDIAEGYSVSREKKESFPLTVTSAQKNPTAFYLCASILQGGTNTGELFFGEGSRLTVL.

The CDR3 sequence: CASSWGQGGNEQFF. CDR3 bases: TGTGCCAGCAGCTGGGGACAGGGGGGAAATGAGCAGTTCTTC. The J gene is TRBJ2-1, the V gene TRBV5-6, with 11 nucleotides matching TRBD1. The CDR3 is made up of 14 amino acids. After removal of 3 bases from V and 7 bases from J, the junction contained 3 bases not matched to a gene. Germline values: CDR1 SGHDT, CDR2 YYEEEE. Full variable domain (outside the CDR3, taken from reference TRBV5-6 and TRBJ2-1): DAGVTQSPTHLIKTRGQQVTLRCSPKSGHDTVSWYQQALGQGPQFIFQYYEEEERQRGNFPDRFSGHQFPNYSSELNVNALLLGDSALYLCASSWGQGGNEQFFGPGTRLTVL.

The V gene is TRBV11-2, the J gene TRBJ1-1, with 7 bases aligning to TRBD1. Trimming at V came to 2 bases and at J to 4 bases, leaving 4 bases not matched to a gene. Germline CDR1 reads SGHAT; CDR2 reads FQNNGV. CDR3 length: 14 amino acids. The CDR3 loop is CASSLTGVSTEAFF. CDR3 nucleotides: TGTGCCAGCAGCTTAACAGGGGTTAGCACTGAAGCTTTCTTT.

In DNA, the CDR3 is TGTGCCAGCAGCACACCTAACAGGGCCACTGAAGCTTTCTTT. Its protein is CASSTPNRATEAFF. V and J are TRBV9 and TRBJ1-1; D is perhaps TRBD1 (6 bases). This CDR3 spans 14 amino acids. In germline, CDR1 is SGDLS, CDR2 YYNGEE. Trimming cost V 4 bases and J 4 bases, with 14 bases left between them.

The rearrangement links TRBV6-4 to TRBJ2-5; 8 nucleotides agree with TRBD2. The J call could be wrong; TRBJ2-7 is a better fit for the DNA end. CDR3 length: 14 amino acids. CDR1 and CDR2 from the germline V gene are MRHNA and SNTAGT. The CDR3 here is CASSGGGRPGEQYF. The CDR3 nucleotides read TGTGCCAGCTCCGGCGGGGGGCGCCCAGGCGAGCAGTACTTC.

The chain employs TRBV7-9 and TRBJ2-5, with 10 bases identical to TRBD2. This CDR3 has 15 residues. Germline V gives CDR1 SEHNR, CDR2 FQNEAQ (reference sequence). Trimming removed 1 base from V and 5 bases from J; junction bases left unmatched: 4. CDR3 protein: CASSLERGGLETQYF. For the CDR3, the DNA is TGTGCCAGCAGCTTAGAGCGGGGGGGCCTGGAGACCCAGTACTTC.

The rearrangement joins TRBV5-6 to TRBJ1-2, with no clear D. Trimming cost V 2 bases and J 0 bases, with 8 bases left between them. Per germline, CDR1 SGHDT and CDR2 YYEEEE. This CDR3 comprises 14 residues. CDR3: CASSFSSANYGYTF. The CDR3 coding sequence is TGTGCCAGCAGCTTTTCCTCAGCTAACTATGGCTACACCTTC.

The V and J genes are TRBV7-9 and TRBJ1-2; tentative D call: TRBD1 (6 bases). The CDR3 sequence is 14 residues long. CDR1 and CDR2 from the germline V gene are SEHNR and FQNEAQ (reference sequence). Trimming shortened V by 5 bases and J by 7 bases, and 17 bases separated the two germline ends. The CDR3 region is CASSPNYREVGYTF. In nucleotides, the CDR3 is TGTGCCAGCAGCCCCAACTACAGGGAAGTTGGCTACACCTTC.

This clone was picked up a small number of times. This chain uses TRBV7-9 with TRBJ2-6; D gene unclear. Trimming shortened V by 7 bases and J by 1 base, and 8 bases separated the two germline ends. The CDR3 extends over 14 amino acids. CDR1 is SEHNR and CDR2 is FQNEAQ in the germline V gene (reference sequence). This chain's CDR3 is CASISESGANVLTF. CDR3 in DNA: TGTGCCAGCATCTCGGAGTCTGGGGCCAACGTCCTGACTTTC.

The V and J genes are TRBV19 and TRBJ1-1; D remains ambiguous. Germline V lookup: CDR1 LNHDA, CDR2 SQIVND (reference sequence). The CDR3 consists of 15 residues. V lost 3 bases to trimming and J lost 4 bases, with 15 bases between them. CDR3 sequence (DNA): TGTGCCAGTAGTATGGGAGGCGAGTACAGCACTGAAGCTTTCTTT. Translated, it gives CASSMGGEYSTEAFF.

V usage is TRBV12-5 and J usage is TRBJ2-2, with 9 bases fitting TRBD2. The V gene's germline CDR1 is LGHNT and CDR2 FRNRAP. Trimming took 7 bases from V and 1 from J; bases not matched to a gene: 13. This CDR3 comprises 18 residues. The CDR3 reads CASAQPWLAGKNTGELFF. CDR3 nucleotide sequence: TGTGCTAGTGCCCAACCGTGGCTAGCGGGGAAGAACACCGGGGAGCTGTTTTTT.

The J gene is TRBJ2-7, the V gene TRBV7-6; perhaps TRBD1 as D (6 bases). Per the germline V gene, CDR1 is SGHVS and CDR2 is FNYEAQ. The CDR3 length is 18 residues. V shed 5 bases and J shed 6 bases, with 29 bases lying between them. The CDR3 bases are TGTGCCAGCAGCCCCACCTCGAAAATGACAGGCCTTCAAGCCGAGCAGTACTTC. Translation gives CASSPTSKMTGLQAEQYF.